This T cell receptor (beta chain) was documented in a study of cytomegalovirus exposure and HLA in healthy donors. Study-level findings and limits: Cytomegalovirus status, reportedly, was diagnosed with high specificity and sensitivity by the classifier. Researchers reported from a later analysis that most CMV-associated TCR beta chains appeared HLA-restricted. Later genetic work tied a missense DCLRE1C variant to beta-chain V and J trimming. The Asian-associated ancestry cluster reportedly had fewer N-insertions than the approximately 670-donor mean in a later analysis.

The PCR made use of 60 Vbeta and 13 Jbeta primers. Measured with immunoSEQ multiplex PCR; TCRdb has only the in-frame clones, and not every one. The sample has over 130,000 clones, approximately 84% seen once. Note on this clone: The antigen is not known.

The TCR was taken from a man under 40 in good health and CMV-seropositive. Sequences were obtained from PBMCs.

The CDR3 loop is CASSPLASGGTPNEQFF. In DNA, the CDR3 is TGTGCCAGCTCACCTCTCGCTAGCGGGGGGACACCCAATGAGCAGTTCTTC. The V and J genes are TRBV18 and TRBJ2-1, with 11 bases fitting TRBD2. The V gene end was trimmed by 3 bases and the J gene end by 6 bases; junction bases not matched to a gene: 10. Germline CDR1 and CDR2: KGHSH and LQKENI. The CDR3 consists of 17 residues.